This TCR beta chain emerged from a study of blood T cell repertoires in COVID-19. Trimming removed 0 bases from V and 9 bases from J, with 15 bases in between. CDR3 length equals 15 residues. CDR1 is SGHVS, CDR2 FQNEAQ, per germline. Assay: immunoSEQ multiplex PCR; the TCRdb copy retains only in-frame clones and omits some. Of more than 85,000 clones detected, 75% to 85% appear once; the ten largest clones hold about 17%. Sequenced sample: peripheral blood. The chain employs TRBV7-8 and TRBJ1-5; D is ambiguous. The source is a woman between 55 and 75 years old with acute or convalescent COVID-19. This CDR3 reads CASSLAFLENRPQHF. As DNA, the CDR3 is TGTGCCAGCAGCTTAGCGTTTCTTGAGAACCGGCCCCAGCATTTT.